In this sample, the clone carrying this TCR beta chain turned up a few times. This entry comes from a study of T-cell memory formation after mild COVID-19. On the study more broadly: TCR clusters were mostly donor specific.

TCRdb processed the 5' RACE reads anew with MiXCR; each CDR3 protein has one entry. The sample consists of hundreds of thousands of distinct CDR3 sequences, roughly 22% of them appearing once. Looked up from germline, CDR1 is SGHAT and CDR2 is FQNNGV. This CDR3 has 14 amino acids. V gave up 5 bases and J gave up 2 bases, with 10 bases separating them. This chain connects TRBV11-2 to TRBJ2-1; TRBD1 is a possible D gene (6 bases). Source material: PBMCs or a T cell subset sorted from them (not recorded which). The sequence was obtained from an adult woman who had mild COVID-19 (a few samples of this study predate the infection). Cell type and time point are not known. In nucleotides, the CDR3 is TGTGCCAGCAGCACCCGACAGGCCTACAATGAGCAGTTCTTC. Its protein is CASSTRQAYNEQFF.